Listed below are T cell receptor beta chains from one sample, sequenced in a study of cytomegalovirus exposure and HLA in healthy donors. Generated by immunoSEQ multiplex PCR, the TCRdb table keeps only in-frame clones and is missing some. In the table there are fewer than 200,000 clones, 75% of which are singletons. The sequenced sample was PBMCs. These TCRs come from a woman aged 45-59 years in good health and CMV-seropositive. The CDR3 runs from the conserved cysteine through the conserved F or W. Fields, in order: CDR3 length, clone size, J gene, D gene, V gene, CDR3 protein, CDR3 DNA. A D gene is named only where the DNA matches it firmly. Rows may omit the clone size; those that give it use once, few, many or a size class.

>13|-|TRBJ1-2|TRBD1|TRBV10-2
CASTVDRAYGYTF
TGCGCCAGCACTGTGGACAGGGCCTATGGCTACACCTTC
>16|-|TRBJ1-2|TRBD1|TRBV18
CASSPPRDRGNYGYTF
TGTGCCAGCTCACCACCGAGGGACAGGGGAAACTATGGCTACACCTTC
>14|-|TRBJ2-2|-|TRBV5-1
CASSSDLTAGELFF
TGCGCCAGCAGCTCTGACCTCACAGCAGGGGAGCTGTTTTTT
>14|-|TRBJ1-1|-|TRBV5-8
CASSLYEMNTEAFF
TGTGCCAGCAGCTTGTACGAGATGAACACTGAAGCTTTCTTT
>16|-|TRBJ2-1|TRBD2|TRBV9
CASSVGRLAGGGEQFF
TGTGCCAGCAGCGTAGGTAGGCTAGCGGGGGGCGGTGAGCAGTTCTTC
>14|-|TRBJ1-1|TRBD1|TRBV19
CASNLDRDQTEAFF
TGTGCCAGTAACCTGGACAGGGATCAAACTGAAGCTTTCTTT
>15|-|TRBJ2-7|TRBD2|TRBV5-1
CASSPRLAGTYEQYF
TGCGCCAGCAGCCCGCGACTAGCGGGGACCTACGAGCAGTACTTC
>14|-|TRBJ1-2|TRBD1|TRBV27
CASSSAGGDYGYTF
TGTGCCAGCAGTTCGGCAGGGGGAGACTATGGCTACACCTTC
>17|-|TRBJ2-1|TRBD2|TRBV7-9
CASSARLAGVTYNEQFF
TGTGCCAGCAGCGCCAGACTAGCGGGGGTTACATACAATGAGCAGTTCTTC
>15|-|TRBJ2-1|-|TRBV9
CASSVGGQLYNEQFF
TGTGCCAGCAGCGTCGGGGGACAGCTCTACAATGAGCAGTTCTTC
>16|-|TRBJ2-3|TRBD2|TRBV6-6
CASSYPLAGGQDTQYF
TGTGCCAGCAGTTACCCACTAGCGGGGGGGCAAGATACGCAGTATTTT
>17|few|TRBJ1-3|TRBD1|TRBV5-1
CASSLAVGQGTGNTIYF
TGCGCCAGCAGCTTGGCCGTGGGACAGGGTACAGGAAACACCATATATTTT
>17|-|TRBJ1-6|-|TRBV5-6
CASSFSATTGYNSPLHF
TGTGCCAGCAGCTTTTCGGCGACGACAGGATATAATTCACCCCTCCACTTT
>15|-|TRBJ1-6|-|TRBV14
CASSQGLPGNSPLHF
TGTGCCAGCAGCCAAGGGCTTCCAGGGAATTCACCCCTCCACTTT
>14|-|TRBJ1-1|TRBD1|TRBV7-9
CASSSGQGDTEAFF
TGTGCCAGCAGCTCGGGACAGGGGGACACTGAAGCTTTCTTT
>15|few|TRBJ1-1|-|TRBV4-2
CASSQVFAAVYEAFF
TGTGCCAGCAGCCAAGTTTTCGCGGCAGTGTATGAAGCTTTCTTT
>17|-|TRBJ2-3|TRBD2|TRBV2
CASSALSGGPSTDTQYF
TGTGCCAGCAGTGCCCTTAGCGGGGGACCCAGCACAGATACGCAGTATTTT
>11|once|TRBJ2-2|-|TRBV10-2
CASRLAGEPFF
TGCGCCAGCAGACTAGCCGGGGAGCCGTTTTTT
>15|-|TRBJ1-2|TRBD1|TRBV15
CATERTGSAPGGYTF
TGTGCCACGGAAAGGACAGGGAGTGCCCCAGGGGGCTACACCTTC
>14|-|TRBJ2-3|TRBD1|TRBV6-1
CASGGQAYTDTQYF
TGTGCCAGCGGGGGACAGGCCTACACAGATACGCAGTATTTT
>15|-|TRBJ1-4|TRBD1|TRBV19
CASSPRQGSVEKLFF
TGTGCCAGTTCCCCCCGACAGGGCTCCGTCGAAAAACTGTTTTTT
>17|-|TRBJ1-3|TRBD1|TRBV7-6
CASSLEGPTGGRNTIYF
TGTGCCAGCAGCTTAGAAGGCCCGACAGGGGGAAGAAACACCATATATTTT
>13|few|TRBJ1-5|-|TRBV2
CASGAGEGQPQHF
TGTGCCAGCGGTGCAGGGGAAGGTCAGCCCCAGCATTTT
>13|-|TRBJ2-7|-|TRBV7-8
CASSHGRTYEQYF
TGTGCCAGCAGCCACGGGAGAACCTACGAGCAGTACTTC
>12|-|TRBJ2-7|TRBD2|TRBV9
CASSTSGGEQYF
TGTGCCAGCAGCACGTCCGGGGGGGAGCAGTACTTC
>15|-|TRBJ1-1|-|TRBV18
CASSPLSNPNTEAFF
TGTGCCAGCTCACCATTAAGCAACCCGAACACTGAAGCTTTCTTT
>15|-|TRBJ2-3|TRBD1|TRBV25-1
CASSRTGGLTDTQYF
TGTGCCAGCAGTAGGACAGGGGGCCTCACAGATACGCAGTATTTT
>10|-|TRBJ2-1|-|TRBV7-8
CATAYNEQFF
TGTGCCACAGCCTACAATGAGCAGTTCTTC
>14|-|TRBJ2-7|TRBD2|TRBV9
CASSLSREAYEQYF
TGTGCCAGCAGCCTCTCGCGGGAGGCCTACGAGCAGTACTTC